The 23 T cell receptor beta chains in this list originate from one sample, sequenced in a study of T cells after yellow fever vaccination. Each CDR3 protein is one row after TCRdb ran MiXCR on the 5' RACE reads. The data hold hundreds of thousands of distinct CDR3 sequences, with around 20% observed a single time. Here the sequenced sample was PBMCs, taken before the yellow fever booster vaccination. These receptors were obtained from a man between 18 and 35 years old who received the YFV17D yellow fever vaccine.

This chain connects TRBV4-2 to TRBJ2-1, with D perhaps matching TRBD2 (7 bases). Trimming removed 0 bases from V and 4 bases from J, with 10 bases in between. CDR1 LGHNA and CDR2 YNFKEQ come from the germline V gene. The CDR3 has 15 residues. The CDR3 DNA reads as TGTGCCAGCAGCCAAGAGCGGGGGCTATACAATGAGCAGTTCTTC. Translation gives CASSQERGLYNEQFF.

This clonotype was counted only a few times. This chain joins TRBV12-3 or TRBV12-4 and TRBJ1-6, with D maybe TRBD1 (6 bases). CDR3 length: 13 residues. V was trimmed by 7 bases and J by 10 bases, leaving 14 bases between them. In DNA form, the CDR3 reads TGTGCCAGCACCCTCAGGGGTAAGTCACCCCTCCACTTT. Its translation: CASTLRGKSPLHF.

This clonotype has a handful of counts. The chain links TRBV12-3 or TRBV12-4 to TRBJ1-3; the D is unclear. CDR3 length: 14 residues. Trimming left V 6 bases short and J 4 bases short, with 13 bases between. The CDR3 loop reads CASRLMGTGNTIYF. CDR3 coding DNA: TGTGCCAGCAGACTAATGGGTACCGGAAACACCATATATTTT.

The CDR3 spells CASSHGQFGYTF. The DNA of the CDR3 is TGTGCCAGCAGCCACGGACAGTTTGGCTACACCTTC. The chain employs TRBV14 and TRBJ1-2, with D maybe TRBD1 (6 bases). The germline V and J ends were trimmed by 3 bases and 7 bases, with 9 bases remaining between them. Germline loops: CDR1 SGHDN, CDR2 FVKESK. This CDR3 comprises 12 residues. Using reference TRBV14 and TRBJ1-2 for the parts outside the CDR3, the full variable domain is EAGVTQFPSHSVIEKGQTVTLRCDPISGHDNLYWYRRVMGKEIKFLLHFVKESKQDESGMPNNRFLAERTGGTYSTLKVQPAELEDSGVYFCASSHGQFGYTFGSGTRLTVV.

This chain joins TRBV28 and TRBJ2-3, with 8 positions matching TRBD2. This CDR3 has 14 amino acids. With 8 bases clipped from V and 3 bases from J, the junction kept 7 bases outside the gene matches. Germline CDR1 and CDR2: MDHEN and SYDVKM. CDR3 in amino acids: CASGGGGLTDTQYF. CDR3 bases: TGTGCCAGCGGGGGCGGGGGGCTTACAGATACGCAGTATTTT.

V is TRBV7-3 and J is TRBJ1-1; 9 positions match TRBD1. Per germline, CDR1 SGHTA and CDR2 FQGTGA. V lost 6 bases and J lost 5; bases outside the gene matches: 7. The CDR3 sequence is 14 residues long. CDR3 amino acids: CASRAGTGWTEAFF. For the CDR3, the DNA is TGTGCCAGCAGAGCCGGGACAGGGTGGACTGAAGCTTTCTTT.

The gene calls are TRBV7-6 and TRBJ2-2, with a tentative D call TRBD2 (6 bases). This CDR3 region has 16 residues. Between the trimmed V and J ends, which lost 3 bases and 4 bases, there was a span of 15 bases. CDR1 is SGHVS, CDR2 FNYEAQ, per germline. For the CDR3, the DNA is TGTGCCAGCAGCTTGGGCGGGGCCATTTTCACCGGGGAGCTGTTTTTT. It specifies CASSLGGAIFTGELFF.

In its sample, this clonotype was seen a few times. The chain has TRBV5-1 and TRBJ2-6; maybe TRBD1 (6 bases). This CDR3 region has 16 residues. The germline V gene has CDR1 SGHRS and CDR2 YFSETQ. Trimming took 4 bases from V and 0 from J, leaving 11 bases between them. The CDR3 loop reads CASSTTGNSGANVLTF. The CDR3 nucleotides are TGCGCCAGCAGCACGACAGGCAACTCTGGGGCCAACGTCCTGACTTTC.

In its sample, this clonotype was seen many times. The chain is built from TRBV6-5 and TRBJ1-2, with 7 bases identical to TRBD1. The CDR3 contains 16 residues. Trimming removed 4 bases from V and 7 bases from J; junction bases left unmatched: 15. CDR1 is MNHEY, CDR2 SVGAGI, per germline. CDR3 coding DNA: TGTGCCAGCAGTTCCGACTTTAAGGGGGCATCGGCTGGCTACACCTTC. The encoded protein is CASSSDFKGASAGYTF.

In its sample, this clonotype was seen a few times. The rearrangement uses TRBV13 and TRBJ1-1; D perhaps matches TRBD1 (6 bases). CDR3 size: 15 residues. V was clipped by 5 bases and J by 4 bases, with 17 bases between them. CDR1 is PRHDT and CDR2 is FYEKMQ in the germline V gene (reference sequence). The CDR3 protein is CASSIPGETRTEAFF. The CDR3 nucleotides read TGTGCCAGCAGCATCCCAGGGGAGACACGCACTGAAGCTTTCTTT.

This clonotype was seen only a few times. The CDR3 nucleotides read TGTGCCAGCAGCTCCGGACTTTCCACCGGGGAGCTGTTTTTT. Its protein is CASSSGLSTGELFF. The chain uses TRBV7-3 and TRBJ2-2; TRBD2 is a possible D gene (5 bases). CDR3 length: 14 amino acids. Germline-derived CDR1 and CDR2 are SGHTA and FQGTGA. V was clipped by 4 bases and J by 4 bases, with 10 bases between them.

This clonotype has only a few counts. V gene TRBV5-1 combines with J gene TRBJ1-3, with a possible D match to TRBD1 (6 bases). Germline V gene lookup returns CDR1 SGHRS and CDR2 YFSETQ. Trimming shortened V by 0 bases and J by 7 bases, and 8 bases separated the two germline ends. This CDR3 comprises 13 residues. The CDR3, as DNA: TGCGCCAGCAGCTTGGACAGGGCGAACACCATATATTTT. It encodes CASSLDRANTIYF.

The chain is built from TRBV24-1 and TRBJ2-2; TRBD1 is a possible D gene (5 bases). CDR3 length: 12 residues. V dropped 12 bases and J dropped 4 bases, with 11 bases sitting between them. From germline, CDR1 is KGHDR and CDR2 SFDVKD. CDR3 loop: CAAQDFTGELFF. In DNA form, the CDR3 reads TGTGCCGCACAGGATTTCACCGGGGAGCTGTTTTTT.

This chain's CDR3 is CAISEKRSFETQYF. CDR3 in DNA: TGTGCCATCAGTGAAAAGAGGTCCTTTGAGACCCAGTACTTC. The chain combines TRBV10-3 with TRBJ2-5, with unresolved D. CDR1 is ENHRY and CDR2 is SYGVKD in the germline V gene. This CDR3 spans 14 amino acids. The V gene lost 3 bases and the J gene lost 5 bases, with 13 bases spanning the gap.

This clonotype has just a few counts. The chain links TRBV10-3 to TRBJ2-2; 9 bases agree with TRBD1. Trimming removed 2 bases from V and 0 bases from J; junction bases left unmatched: 10. Germline-derived CDR1 and CDR2 are ENHRY and SYGVKD. This CDR3 is built from 19 residues. Here the CDR3 DNA reads TGTGCCATCAGTGAGGCCACAGGGGGCGCAAGGTCGAACACCGGGGAGCTGTTTTTT. Its translation is CAISEATGGARSNTGELFF.

This chain links TRBV6-5 with TRBJ2-7; 7 bases match TRBD1. In germline, CDR1 is MNHEY, CDR2 SVGAGI. V trimming: 6 bases; J trimming: 2 bases; junction bases outside the gene matches: 10. CDR3 length: 15 residues. CDR3 region: CASSPYADRAYEQYV. DNA of the CDR3: TGTGCCAGCAGCCCTTACGCCGACAGGGCCTACGAGCAGTACGTC.

In its sample, this clonotype was seen a few times. This chain uses TRBV30 with TRBJ2-2; D ambiguous. This CDR3 is built from 11 residues. Germline assignment: CDR1 GTSNPN and CDR2 SVGIG (reference sequence). Trimming removed 2 bases from V and 6 bases from J, with 4 bases in between. CDR3 protein: CAWSRAGELFF. The CDR3 nucleotides are TGTGCCTGGAGTAGGGCCGGGGAGCTGTTTTTT.

The chain couples TRBV18 to TRBJ1-1; perhaps TRBD1 as D (5 bases). Germline assignment: CDR1 KGHSH and CDR2 LQKENI. CDR3 length: 13 residues. V lost 2 bases to trimming and J lost 7 bases, with 11 bases between them. The CDR3 DNA sequence: TGTGCCAGCTCACCAGACCGGGGGGTTGAAGCTTTCTTT. Protein: CASSPDRGVEAFF.

The V and J genes are TRBV6-2 or TRBV6-3 and TRBJ2-1, with 9 bases that match TRBD2. The CDR3 spans 15 residues. With V trimmed by 6 bases and J by 8 bases, 11 bases remained unmatched. Germline CDR1 and CDR2: MNHEY and SVGEGT. CDR3: CASSPLAGGRYEQFF. The CDR3, as DNA: TGTGCCAGCAGCCCGCTGGCGGGGGGGCGGTATGAGCAGTTCTTC.

This chain links TRBV4-3 with TRBJ1-2, with D tentatively TRBD1 (5 bases). The V end was cut by 7 bases, the J end by 4 bases, with 16 bases between. This CDR3 contains 14 residues. CDR1 and CDR2 from the germline V gene are LGHNA and YSLEER. This chain's CDR3 is CASTLERGTYGYTF. The CDR3 DNA reads TGCGCCAGCACGCTCGAGCGAGGGACCTATGGCTACACCTTC.

The CDR3 sequence is CASTRNPGTANTEAFF. CDR3 sequence (DNA): TGCGCCAGCACCCGAAATCCCGGGACAGCGAACACTGAAGCTTTCTTT. This chain connects TRBV4-1 to TRBJ1-1, with 7 bases aligning to TRBD1. V lost 7 bases to trimming and J lost 1 base; unmatched junction nucleotides: 12. The CDR3 consists of 16 residues. Germline V gene sequence: CDR1 MGHRA, CDR2 YSYEKL.

The table lists this clonotype with many counts. This chain uses TRBV12-3 or TRBV12-4 with TRBJ1-5; 7 bases map to TRBD1. CDR3 length: 13 amino acids. Trimming removed 7 bases from V and 5 bases from J; junction bases left unmatched: 5. This CDR3 reads CASTRTGDQPQHF. Here the CDR3 DNA reads TGTGCCAGCACTCGGACAGGCGATCAGCCCCAGCATTTT.

The J gene is TRBJ2-3, the V gene TRBV7-3, with TRBD2 matching 11 bases. V gave up 4 bases and J gave up 9 bases; unmatched junction bases: 12. The CDR3 extends over 16 amino acids. Germline CDR1 and CDR2: SGHTA and FQGTGA. The CDR3 coding sequence is TGTGCCAGCAGCTCCGCGGTTAGCGGGGGGGCAGGGACGCAGTATTTT. Protein: CASSSAVSGGAGTQYF.